One sample yielded the 22 T cell receptor beta chains listed below, sequenced in a study of T cells in Graves' hyperthyroidism and ophthalmopathy. Regions amplified from RNA transcripts were the TCR beta CDR3 regions. HTBI primers were the set used in a first-round RT-PCR of the TCR CDR3. TCRdb ran MiXCR on the multiplex PCR reads and lists one entry per CDR3 protein. The sample has about 250,000 distinct CDR3 sequences; roughly 15% are singletons. The sample taken for sequencing was blood. The receptors originated from a woman aged 45-60 years with Graves' hyperthyroidism that later progressed to Graves' ophthalmopathy.

This clonotype showed up just a few times. The chain employs TRBV9 and TRBJ1-2; D ambiguous. Trimming removed 0 bases from V and 6 bases from J, with 9 bases in between. The length of the CDR3 is 13 residues. CDR1 and CDR2 (germline): SGDLS, YYNGEE. The CDR3 region is CASSVELGNGYTF. The CDR3 DNA follows: TGTGCCAGCAGCGTAGAGCTGGGAAATGGCTACACCTTC.

The table lists this clonotype with many counts. The chain joins TRBV12-3 or TRBV12-4 to TRBJ2-1; perhaps TRBD2 as D (5 bases). V was shortened by 3 bases and J by 10 bases, with 10 bases between the two germline ends. The CDR3 covers 12 residues. This CDR3 reads CASSFPGSEQFF. CDR3 DNA: TGTGCCAGCAGTTTTCCGGGGTCAGAGCAGTTCTTC.

This clonotype showed up many times. The CDR3 coding sequence is TGTGCCAGCAGCCAATGGGACGGAGACTACGAGCAGTACTTC. Translated: CASSQWDGDYEQYF. The chain joins TRBV14 to TRBJ2-7, with D perhaps TRBD1 or TRBD2 (5 bases each). Germline loops: CDR1 SGHDN, CDR2 FVKESK. The V gene lost 2 bases and the J gene lost 3 bases, with 11 bases spanning the gap. The CDR3 has 14 residues.

This clonotype appeared many times. For the CDR3, the DNA is TGTGCCAGCTCACCACATCCGGGTACGGAACCCCAGCATTTT. Translated, it gives CASSPHPGTEPQHF. The chain couples TRBV18 to TRBJ1-5; D remains unclear. The V gene lost 1 base and the J gene lost 10 bases, with 14 bases spanning the gap. The CDR3 consists of 14 residues. Germline CDR1 is KGHSH and CDR2 is LQKENI.

The table lists this clonotype with many counts. V usage is TRBV30 and J usage is TRBJ2-2; TRBD1 agrees at 10 bases. This CDR3 is built from 13 residues. V dropped 2 bases and J dropped 13; count of bases not matched to a gene: 7. Germline V gives CDR1 GTSNPN, CDR2 SVGIG (reference sequence). The CDR3 DNA follows: TGTGCCTGGAGTCCCCTGGACAGGGGGAGGCTGTTTTTT. Amino acid sequence: CAWSPLDRGRLFF.

This clonotype was recorded many times. The chain carries TRBV10-3 and TRBJ2-2, with TRBD2 identical over 9 bases. CDR3 length: 13 residues. The V segment lost 6 bases and the J segment 5 bases; nucleotides outside the gene matches: 1. CDR1 and CDR2 from the germline V gene are ENHRY and SYGVKD. In DNA, the CDR3 is TGTGCCATCAGAGGACTAGCGACCGGGGAGCTGTTTTTT. Encoded protein: CAIRGLATGELFF.

The table lists this clonotype with many counts. V and J are TRBV5-1 and TRBJ2-5, with TRBD2 matching over 7 bases. Germline V gene data show CDR1 as SGHRS and CDR2 as YFSETQ. The CDR3 has 14 amino acids. J gave up 4 bases and V 3 bases, and 6 bases lay outside the gene matches. The CDR3 here is CASSSGGSAETQYF. CDR3 coding DNA: TGCGCCAGCAGCTCCGGCGGGAGTGCAGAGACCCAGTACTTC.

This clonotype was seen at least ten times. The V and J genes are TRBV2 and TRBJ2-7; TRBD1 aligns across 7 bases. With V trimmed by 4 bases and J by 4 bases, 7 bases remained unmatched. Germline loops: CDR1 SNHLY, CDR2 FYNNEI. The CDR3 is made up of 14 amino acids. The CDR3 spells CASSATGLGYEQYF. For the CDR3, the DNA is TGTGCCAGCAGTGCGACAGGGCTTGGGTACGAGCAGTACTTC.

V is TRBV28 and J is TRBJ2-1, with 7 positions matching TRBD1. The V segment lost 3 bases and the J segment 6 bases; nucleotides outside the gene matches: 11. Germline V lookup: CDR1 MDHEN, CDR2 SYDVKM. The CDR3 contains 16 residues. The CDR3 region is CASSFGTEEVFNEQFF. CDR3 DNA: TGTGCCAGCAGTTTTGGGACAGAAGAAGTATTCAATGAGCAGTTCTTC.

This clonotype was detected many times. The rearrangement uses TRBV11-3 and TRBJ2-1; 11 positions agree with TRBD1. This CDR3 has 16 amino acids. From germline, CDR1 is SGHNT and CDR2 YENEEA. The trim removed 5 bases at V and 4 bases at J, leaving 7 bases unmatched. The CDR3 region has the DNA TGTGCCAGCAGCCCCGGGACAGGGGGGGTGTACAATGAGCAGTTCTTC. It yields the protein CASSPGTGGVYNEQFF.

The sample holds many counts of this clonotype. The chain's CDR3 is CSARRVYEQYF. DNA for the CDR3: TGCAGTGCTCGCAGGGTTTACGAGCAGTACTTC. The chain links TRBV20-1 to TRBJ2-7, with D perhaps matching TRBD1 (5 bases). Trimming removed 5 bases from V and 4 bases from J, with 9 bases in between. CDR3 length: 11 residues. Germline lookup yields CDR1 DFQATT and CDR2 SNEGSKA (reference sequence).

This clonotype has a handful of counts. The V call is TRBV10-3, the J call TRBJ2-7; 8 nucleotides align to TRBD1. Germline V lookup: CDR1 ENHRY, CDR2 SYGVKD. The CDR3 covers 14 residues. V dropped 4 bases and J dropped 4; count of bases not matched to a gene: 6. The CDR3 DNA is TGTGCCATCAGTGCTTCCGGGACAGGATACGAGCAGTACTTC. This translates into CAISASGTGYEQYF.

This clonotype has at least ten counts. The chain carries TRBV12-3 or TRBV12-4 and TRBJ2-7, with 7 bases that match TRBD1. Trimming removed 7 bases from V and 6 bases from J; junction bases left unmatched: 15. The length of the CDR3 is 15 residues. The CDR3 region is CASTTPDREIGEQYF. Here the CDR3 DNA reads TGTGCCAGCACCACGCCTGACAGGGAAATTGGCGAGCAGTACTTC.

The table lists this clonotype with many counts. The CDR3 region is CASSHGAGGYGYTF. In DNA, the CDR3 is TGTGCCAGCAGTCACGGGGCAGGAGGCTATGGCTACACCTTC. The rearrangement joins TRBV12-3 or TRBV12-4 to TRBJ1-2; possible D gene TRBD1, 5 bases. V lost 5 bases, J lost 4 bases, and 14 bases lay in between. This CDR3 contains 14 residues.

V usage is TRBV9 and J usage is TRBJ1-1; D gene unclear. V was pared by 4 bases and J by 4 bases, with 14 bases between. The CDR3 has 14 amino acids. From germline, CDR1 is SGDLS and CDR2 YYNGEE. CDR3 in DNA: TGTGCCAGCAGCCTAGAGAAGGGTTCCACTGAAGCTTTCTTT. Protein: CASSLEKGSTEAFF.

The chain links TRBV9 to TRBJ1-4; D not resolved. This CDR3 is built from 15 residues. CDR1 is SGDLS, CDR2 YYNGEE, per germline. Deletions cut 0 bases from V and 7 bases from J, with 13 bases between. The CDR3 region is CASSVDYGRGEKLFF. CDR3 sequence (DNA): TGTGCCAGCAGCGTAGACTACGGGAGAGGTGAAAAACTGTTTTTT.

The table lists this clonotype with many counts. V gene TRBV30 combines with J gene TRBJ1-1, with D uncertain. This CDR3 has 15 residues. Germline values: CDR1 GTSNPN, CDR2 SVGIG (reference sequence). Trimming left V 3 bases short and J 7 bases short, with 21 bases between. The CDR3 DNA reads TGTGCCTGGAGGCACATTCGGGCCCATCCTTATGAAGCTTTCTTT. Protein: CAWRHIRAHPYEAFF.

At least ten counts were recorded for this clonotype. The chain joins TRBV24-1 to TRBJ2-1, with a weak D call TRBD2 (6 bases). The CDR3 runs 18 residues. Germline lookup yields CDR1 KGHDR and CDR2 SFDVKD. V shed 3 bases and J shed 0 bases, with 17 bases lying between them. CDR3 coding DNA: TGTGCCACCAGTGATATTCTTGCGTCGACTAGCTCCTACAATGAGCAGTTCTTC. Its protein product is CATSDILASTSSYNEQFF.

This clonotype has a count of ten or more. This chain connects TRBV15 to TRBJ2-3; D is unclear. Germline lookup yields CDR1 LNHNV and CDR2 YYDKDF (reference sequence). The CDR3 length is 12 residues. The V end was cut by 3 bases, the J end by 2 bases, with 3 bases between. The CDR3 is CATSRHTDTQYF. For the CDR3, the DNA is TGTGCCACCAGCAGGCACACAGATACGCAGTATTTT.

This clonotype was seen repeatedly, ten times or more. V is TRBV11-2 and J is TRBJ2-1; the D is unclear. The CDR3 sequence is 13 residues long. Trimming stripped 0 bases from V and 12 bases from J, with 12 bases between. CDR1 is SGHAT, CDR2 FQNNGV, per germline. In nucleotides, the CDR3 is TGTGCCAGCAGCTTAGATCCAGCCCTCGGGCAGTTCTTC. Encoded protein: CASSLDPALGQFF.

The chain joins TRBV7-8 to TRBJ1-1, with 8 bases identical to TRBD1. This CDR3 has 13 amino acids. Trimming took 1 base from V and 9 from J; bases not matched to a gene: 4. Germline CDR1 SGHVS, CDR2 FQNEAQ. The CDR3 DNA follows: TGTGCCAGCAGCTTAGGGACAGGGACCCAAGCTTTCTTT. As protein: CASSLGTGTQAFF.

Note on this clonotype: This may be a read error, as it is one base from a much larger clone. The rearrangement uses TRBV4-2 and TRBJ2-7, with TRBD2 matching 7 bases. In germline, CDR1 is LGHNA, CDR2 YNFKEQ. Germline trimming cut 0 bases from V and 9 bases from J; bases unmatched to any gene: 8. The CDR3 runs 14 residues. CDR3 DNA: TGTGCCAGCAGCCAAGACGGCGGGAGAAAGGCGCAGTACTTC. Its translation is CASSQDGGRKAQYF.